Sequencing of this TCR beta chain was carried out in a study of cytomegalovirus exposure and HLA in healthy donors. Findings of the study overall: According to an earlier analysis, most TCR beta V segments yielded productive rearrangements about 87% or about 30% of the time.

This clone was detected only a few times. The antigen remains undetermined. Other DNA sequences in the sample encode the same CDR3. Trimming stripped 6 bases from V and 1 base from J, with 15 bases between. Germline loops: CDR1 MRHNA, CDR2 SNTAGT. This CDR3 is built from 15 residues. Primers: 60 Vbeta forward and 13 Jbeta reverse. The protocol was immunoSEQ multiplex PCR, while the TCRdb copy is restricted to in-frame clones and leaves out a portion. The sample carries some 110,000 clones, 60% to 85% recorded once. This receptor was obtained from a male donor in good health and CMV-seropositive. Specimen: PBMCs. This chain links TRBV6-4 with TRBJ1-2; no clear D. This CDR3 reads CASSSDGNYNYGYTF. The DNA for the CDR3 is TGTGCCAGCAGCTCCGACGGCAACTATAACTATGGCTACACCTTC.